Reported below is one T cell receptor beta chain. Method: immunoSEQ multiplex PCR; TCRdb's copy keeps in-frame clones and lacks some. The data contain roughly 270,000 clones, about 85% of them singletons. These data belong to a study of blood T cell repertoires in COVID-19. Study as a whole: The United States, Italy and Spain provided the acute and convalescent COVID-19 samples.

The CDR3 sequence is 15 residues long. With 6 bases clipped from V and 7 bases from J, the junction kept 10 bases outside the gene matches. Germline V gene sequence: CDR1 SNHLY, CDR2 FYNNEI. The study assigned cohorts using participant-reported clinical history. Two negative PCRs, clearance, or symptom resolution characterized the recovered Cohort 3 donors. Material for sequencing was PBMCs or T cells enriched from blood (not recorded which). The origin of this receptor is a woman between 45 and 60 years old who had recovered from COVID-19. The rearrangement joins TRBV2 to TRBJ2-7, with TRBD2 identical over 12 bases. CDR3 DNA sequence: TGTGCCAGCAGCTGGACTAGCGGGACCGGGGGGGAGCAGTACTTC. Residues: CASSWTSGTGGEQYF.